This T cell receptor beta chain comes out of a study of vaccination and CD4 T cells after COVID-19. CDR1 and CDR2 (germline): MGHRA, YSYEKL. The trim removed 0 bases at V and 9 bases at J, leaving 10 bases unmatched. The CDR3 spans 15 residues. TCRdb reprocessed the PCR reads via MiXCR and lists one record per CDR3 protein. The data hold around 28,000 distinct CDR3 sequences, with 45% to 65% observed a single time. Regarding time point: late sampling 161 to 241 days after vaccination in a few convalescent patients. PCR tests turned positive between March and December 2020, before US Alpha, Beta and Delta variants. This clonotype was counted only a few times.

Source: CD4+ T cells from blood, taken about 7 months after SARS-CoV-2 vaccination. The chain is built from TRBV4-1 and TRBJ2-7; 8 bases are shared with TRBD1. This sequence originates from a human donor who had recovered from COVID-19. The CDR3 region has the DNA TGCGCCAGCAGCCAAGATGTGGACAGGGTTAGTGTGCAGTACTTC. This codes for CASSQDVDRVSVQYF.